Following are 13 T cell receptor beta chains from one sample sequenced in a study of post-analysis software for immune sequencing data (dated by TCRdb to between 2014 and 2017). The investigation overall reported the following: Patients showed significantly higher frequencies than controls for a handful of TRBV segments, among them TRBV5-6, TRBV5-1 and TRBV20-1.

The library relied on PCR. The sequencer listed for this sample is Illumina HiSeq 2500. To reduce PCR and sequencing biases, unique molecular identifiers were incorporated into the TCR beta cDNA libraries. In TCRdb, the public reads were trimmed at Q25 with fastp and aligned with MiXCR, with productive beta chains retained. Rows are unified per CDR3 protein, each entry keeping the most common DNA and genes. The sample yields fewer than 550,000 distinct CDR3 sequences; around 31% were counted once. Approximately 5.4% of the sample is held by the ten biggest clonotypes. Their specific antigens are unknown. The source material was blood. All receptors come from a girl aged 2 to 17 with multiple sclerosis.

The V and J genes are TRBV5-1 and TRBJ2-1; D might be TRBD1 or TRBD2, each matching 6 bases. The end of the DNA aligns better with TRBJ2-7, so the J call may be wrong. CDR1 is SGHRS and CDR2 is YFSETQ in the germline V gene. The CDR3 runs to 17 residues. For the CDR3, the DNA is TGCGCCAGCAGCTTGGCGGGGGCCGGGAGCTCCTACAATGAGCAGTACTTC. It specifies CASSLAGAGSSYNEQYF.

The chain employs TRBV20-1 and TRBJ1-5; TRBD1 matches at 8 bases. CDR1 and CDR2 (germline): DFQATT, SNEGSKA (reference sequence). CDR3 length equals 13 residues. The DNA of the CDR3 is TGCAGCGCGACTCAGGGGGCTGGACAGCCCCAGCATTTT. Its protein is CSATQGAGQPQHF.

This clonotype was picked up a small number of times. The gene calls are TRBV5-5 and TRBJ1-5; no reliable D call. The length of the CDR3 is 13 residues. Germline CDR1 and CDR2: SGHKS and YYEKEE (reference sequence). Trimming left V 4 bases short and J 4 bases short, with 9 bases between. The CDR3 region is CASSPQVNQPQHF. The CDR3 DNA reads TGTGCCAGCAGCCCTCAGGTAAATCAGCCCCAGCATTTT.

This clonotype has a count of ten or more. The rearrangement uses TRBV5-1 and TRBJ1-1; no clear D gene. The length of the CDR3 is 13 residues. Trimming removed 1 base at V and 3 bases at J, with 7 bases between. Per the germline V gene, CDR1 is SGHRS and CDR2 is YFSETQ. The CDR3 sequence is CASSLYSDTEAFF. CDR3 DNA sequence: TGCGCCAGCAGCTTGTATAGTGACACTGAAGCTTTCTTT.

The chain links TRBV4-1 to TRBJ2-1, with D perhaps TRBD2 (7 bases). The CDR3 runs to 18 residues. Per germline, CDR1 MGHRA and CDR2 YSYEKL. The V gene lost 0 bases and the J gene lost 7 bases, with 22 bases spanning the gap. CDR3 nucleotide sequence: TGCGCCAGCAGCCAAGAAGGCCCCAAGGGGGGGCTAAAAAATGAGCAGTTCTTC. This encodes CASSQEGPKGGLKNEQFF.

Only a few counts were recorded for this clonotype. J is TRBJ1-6 and V is TRBV6-1; no clear D. Germline V gene data show CDR1 as MNHNS and CDR2 as SASEGT. Trimming pared 4 bases from V and 7 bases from J, leaving 11 bases between. The length of the CDR3 is 14 residues. DNA of the CDR3: TGTGCCAGCAGTGGTCGCAGTCTGAATTCACCCCTCCACTTT. Protein: CASSGRSLNSPLHF.

The chain uses TRBV29-1 and TRBJ2-1, with 8 positions matching TRBD1. Germline CDR1 reads SQVTM; CDR2 reads ANQGSEA. This CDR3 is built from 14 residues. Trimming cost V 6 bases and J 7 bases; bases outside gene matches: 11. The CDR3 sequence: CSVKTGTGGNEQFF. The CDR3 DNA reads as TGCAGCGTCAAGACCGGGACAGGAGGTAATGAGCAGTTCTTC.

This clonotype appeared a few times. V usage is TRBV5-1 and J usage is TRBJ2-7, with 8 bases matching TRBD1. The V segment lost 3 bases and the J segment 4 bases; nucleotides outside the gene matches: 12. The CDR3 covers 16 residues. Germline lookup yields CDR1 SGHRS and CDR2 YFSETQ. This CDR3 is CASSSDGGQGRYEQYF. The CDR3 DNA reads TGCGCCAGCAGCTCGGATGGCGGACAGGGACGGTACGAGCAGTACTTC.

The J gene is TRBJ1-6, the V gene TRBV20-1; the D gene is possibly TRBD1 (6 bases). V lost 0 bases and J lost 6, with 12 bases in between. The CDR3 consists of 15 residues. The germline V gene encodes CDR1 DFQATT and CDR2 SNEGSKA (reference sequence). DNA for the CDR3: TGCAGTGCTAGAGAGGTACAGGGCGCTAATTCACCCCTCCACTTT. This codes for CSAREVQGANSPLHF.

This clonotype was observed a handful of times. The chain couples TRBV6-5 to TRBJ1-2; the match to TRBD1 covers 9 bases. V lost 6 bases and J lost 4; bases outside the gene matches: 6. The CDR3 totals 14 residues. CDR1 and CDR2 (germline): MNHEY, SVGAGI. The CDR3 DNA reads TGTGCCAGCAGCATTACAGGGGGCACCTATGGCTACACCTTC. Residues: CASSITGGTYGYTF.

The chain joins TRBV12-3 or TRBV12-4 to TRBJ1-2, with TRBD1 as a possible D gene (5 bases). Trimming cost V 11 bases and J 0 bases, with 10 bases left between them. This CDR3 is built from 12 residues. DNA for the CDR3: TGTGCCGGGGCAGGCCCTAACTATGGCTACACCTTC. This codes for CAGAGPNYGYTF.

This chain's CDR3 is CSARAPVGGETQYF. The CDR3 DNA reads TGCAGTGCTAGAGCTCCGGTGGGTGGGGAGACCCAGTACTTC. The J gene is TRBJ2-5, the V gene TRBV20-1; no clear D gene. Deletions cut 1 base from V and 5 bases from J, with 14 bases between. This CDR3 is 14 amino acids long. In germline, CDR1 is DFQATT, CDR2 SNEGSKA (reference sequence).

The chain couples TRBV12-3 or TRBV12-4 to TRBJ1-1; 7 nucleotides agree with TRBD1. The CDR3 is made up of 14 amino acids. J lost 6 bases, V lost 5 bases, and 9 bases had no gene match. The CDR3, as DNA: TGTGCCAGCAGTGTGCTAGGGGGCCAGGCTGAAGCTTTCTTT. Residues: CASSVLGGQAEAFF.